The TCR beta chain described here comes from a study of CD8 T cells in ankylosing spondylitis. With molecular barcodes, quantitative 5'-RACE was used to make the TCR beta libraries. A single record per CDR3 protein comes from TCRdb applying MiXCR to the 5' RACE reads. The sample consists of approximately 250,000 distinct CDR3 sequences, 20% to 30% of them appearing once. This clonotype has only a few counts. Germline-derived CDR1 and CDR2 are KGHSH and LQKENI. The CDR3 covers 13 residues. Germline trimming cut 6 bases from V and 7 bases from J; bases unmatched to any gene: 7. Sequenced sample: blood, either unsorted or a sorted T cell fraction (not recorded which). This sequence originates from a male donor with ankylosing spondylitis or in good health (not recorded which). The chain joins TRBV18 to TRBJ2-7, with 9 bases aligning to TRBD1. CDR3 sequence: CASSRDRVREQYF. CDR3 nucleotides: TGTGCCAGCTCGCGGGACAGGGTCCGGGAGCAGTACTTC.